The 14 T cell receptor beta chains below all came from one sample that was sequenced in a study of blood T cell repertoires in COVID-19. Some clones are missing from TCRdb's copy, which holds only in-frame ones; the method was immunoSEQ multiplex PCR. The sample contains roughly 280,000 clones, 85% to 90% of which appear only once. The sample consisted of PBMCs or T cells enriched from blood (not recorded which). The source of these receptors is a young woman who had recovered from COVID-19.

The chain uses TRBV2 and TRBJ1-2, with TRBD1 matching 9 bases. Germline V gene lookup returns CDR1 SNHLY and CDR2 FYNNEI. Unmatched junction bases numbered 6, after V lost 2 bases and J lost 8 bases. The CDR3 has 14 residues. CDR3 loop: CASSERRDRVGYTF. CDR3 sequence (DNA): TGTGCCAGCAGTGAAAGGAGGGACAGGGTCGGCTACACCTTC.

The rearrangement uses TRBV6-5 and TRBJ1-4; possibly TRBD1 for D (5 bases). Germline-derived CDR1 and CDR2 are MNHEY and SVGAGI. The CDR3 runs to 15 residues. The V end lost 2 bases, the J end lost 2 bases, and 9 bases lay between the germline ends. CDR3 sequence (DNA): TGTGCCAGCAGTTACCAGGGCGGCACTAATGAAAAACTGTTTTTT. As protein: CASSYQGGTNEKLFF.

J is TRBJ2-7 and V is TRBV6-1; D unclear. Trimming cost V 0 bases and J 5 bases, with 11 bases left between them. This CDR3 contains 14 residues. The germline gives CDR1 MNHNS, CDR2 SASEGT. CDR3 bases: TGTGCCAGCAGTGAAGCAGAACAGCTCCACGAGCAGTACTTC. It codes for CASSEAEQLHEQYF.

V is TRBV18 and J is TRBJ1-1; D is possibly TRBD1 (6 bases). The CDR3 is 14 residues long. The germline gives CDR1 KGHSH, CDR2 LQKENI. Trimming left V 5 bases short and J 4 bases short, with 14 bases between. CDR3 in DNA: TGTGCCAGCTCAGATATGGTGGACAGCACTGAAGCTTTCTTT. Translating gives CASSDMVDSTEAFF.

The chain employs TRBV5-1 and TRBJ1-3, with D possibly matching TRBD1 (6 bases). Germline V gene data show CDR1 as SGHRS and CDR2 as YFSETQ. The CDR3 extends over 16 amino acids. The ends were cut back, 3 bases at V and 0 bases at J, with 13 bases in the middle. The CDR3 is CASSSTGTSSGNTIYF. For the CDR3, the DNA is TGCGCCAGCAGCTCGACCGGGACAAGCTCTGGAAACACCATATATTTT.

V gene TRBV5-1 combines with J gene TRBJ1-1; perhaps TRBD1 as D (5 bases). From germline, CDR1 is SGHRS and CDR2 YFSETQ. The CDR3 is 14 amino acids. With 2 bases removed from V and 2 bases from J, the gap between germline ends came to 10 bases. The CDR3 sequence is CASSFATVNTEAFF. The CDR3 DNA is TGCGCCAGCAGCTTCGCGACAGTTAACACTGAAGCTTTCTTT.

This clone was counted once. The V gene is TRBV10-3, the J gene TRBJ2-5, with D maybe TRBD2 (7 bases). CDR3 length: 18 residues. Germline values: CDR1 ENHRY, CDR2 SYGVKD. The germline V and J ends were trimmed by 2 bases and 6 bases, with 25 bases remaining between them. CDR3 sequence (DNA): TGTGCCATCAGTGAGACGCCCCTTTTAACGGGGGGCAGCCAGACCCAGTACTTC. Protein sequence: CAISETPLLTGGSQTQYF.

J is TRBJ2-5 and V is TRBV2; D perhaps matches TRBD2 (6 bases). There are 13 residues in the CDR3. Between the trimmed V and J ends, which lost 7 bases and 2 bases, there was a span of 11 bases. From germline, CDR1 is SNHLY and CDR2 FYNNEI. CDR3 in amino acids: CASTASVQETQYF. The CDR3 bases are TGTGCCAGCACGGCTAGCGTGCAAGAGACCCAGTACTTC. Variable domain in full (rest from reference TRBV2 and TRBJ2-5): EPEVTQTPSHQVTQMGQEVILRCVPISNHLYFYWYRQILGQKVEFLVSFYNNEISEKSEIFDDQFSVERPDGSNFTLKIRSTKLEDSAMYFCASTASVQETQYFGPGTRLLVL.

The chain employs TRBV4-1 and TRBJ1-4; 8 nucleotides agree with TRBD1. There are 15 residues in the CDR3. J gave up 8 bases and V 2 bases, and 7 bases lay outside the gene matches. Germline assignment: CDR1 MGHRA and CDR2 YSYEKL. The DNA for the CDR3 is TGCGCCAGCAGCCAATATCAGGGGGCTGGAGAAAAACTGTTTTTT. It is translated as CASSQYQGAGEKLFF.

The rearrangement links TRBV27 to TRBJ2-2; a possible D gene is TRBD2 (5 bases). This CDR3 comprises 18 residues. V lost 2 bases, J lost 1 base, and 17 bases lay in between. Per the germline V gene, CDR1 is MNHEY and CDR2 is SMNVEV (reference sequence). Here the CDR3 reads CASSLRRRSLLNTGELFF. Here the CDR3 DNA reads TGTGCCAGCAGTTTAAGGAGGAGGTCACTACTGAACACCGGGGAGCTGTTTTTT.

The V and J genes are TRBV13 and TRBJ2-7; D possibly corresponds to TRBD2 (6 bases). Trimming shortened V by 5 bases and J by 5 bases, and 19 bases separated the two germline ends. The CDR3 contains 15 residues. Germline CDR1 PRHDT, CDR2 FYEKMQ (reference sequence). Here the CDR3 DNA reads TGTGCCAGCAGCCCAACGGGACTGCCCTTGGACGAGCAGTACTTC. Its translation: CASSPTGLPLDEQYF.

The DNA for the CDR3 is TGTGCCAGTAGTGCACACCCGGGACAGGGCTACAATGAGCAGTTCTTC. This codes for CASSAHPGQGYNEQFF. This chain joins TRBV19 and TRBJ2-1; 9 bases map to TRBD1. Germline V CDR1 and CDR2: LNHDA, SQIVND (reference sequence). J lost 3 bases, V lost 5 bases, and 8 bases had no gene match. The CDR3 sequence is 16 residues long.

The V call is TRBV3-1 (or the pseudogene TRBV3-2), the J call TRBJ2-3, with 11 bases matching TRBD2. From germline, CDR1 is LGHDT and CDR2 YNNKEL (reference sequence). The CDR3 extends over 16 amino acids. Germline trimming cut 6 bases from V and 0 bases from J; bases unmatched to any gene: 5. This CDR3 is CASSRRLAGSTDTQYF. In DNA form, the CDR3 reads TGTGCCAGCAGTCGGAGACTAGCGGGGAGCACAGATACGCAGTATTTT.

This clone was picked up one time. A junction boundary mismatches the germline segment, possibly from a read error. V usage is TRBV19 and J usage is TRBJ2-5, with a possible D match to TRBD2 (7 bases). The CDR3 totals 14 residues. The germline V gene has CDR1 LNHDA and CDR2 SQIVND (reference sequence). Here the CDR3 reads CLTGGGGYQGTQYF. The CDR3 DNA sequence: TGCCTCACGGGTGGCGGGGGCTATCAAGGGACCCAGTACTTC.